These 19 T cell receptor beta chains originate from one sample sequenced in a study of T cell repertoires in cytomegalovirus infection. These TCRs' antigens remain unknown. TCRdb passed the reads through MiXCR, listing each CDR3 protein once. The sample lists about 340,000 distinct CDR3 sequences, under 35% occurring once. The specimen comprised cultured PBMCs, sampled from culture after CMV antigen stimulation. These receptors originate from a human donor in good health (CMV status not recorded). Some clones in this sample may be carry-over from other donors' samples.

This clonotype was counted ten times or more. This rearrangement joins TRBV7-3 to TRBJ2-7, with D maybe TRBD1 (5 bases). From germline, CDR1 is SGHTA and CDR2 FQGTGA. The CDR3 length is 18 residues. V lost 2 bases and J 6 bases, leaving 26 bases between the germline ends. As DNA, the CDR3 is TGTGCCAGCAGCTTATTTCAGGGCACCTCGTCCCCCCCTGGCGAGCAGTACTTC. This encodes CASSLFQGTSSPPGEQYF.

The rearrangement links TRBV6-5 to TRBJ1-5; 11 positions agree with TRBD1. CDR3 length equals 15 residues. CDR1 is MNHEY, CDR2 SVGAGI, per germline. J was trimmed by 4 bases and V by 6 bases; bases with no gene match: 5. CDR3 amino acids: CASSYGQGANQPQHF. The CDR3 nucleotides are TGTGCCAGCAGCTACGGACAGGGGGCTAATCAGCCCCAGCATTTT.

The rearrangement uses TRBV7-3 and TRBJ2-2, with D possibly TRBD1 on 6 matching bases. This CDR3 has 17 residues. Trimming shortened V by 3 bases and J by 1 base, and 15 bases separated the two germline ends. Germline V lookup: CDR1 SGHTA, CDR2 FQGTGA. CDR3 nucleotides: TGTGCCAGCAGCTTCCAGTTGGGGGCAGGGAACACCGGGGAGCTGTTTTTT. Protein sequence: CASSFQLGAGNTGELFF. Variable domain in full (rest from reference TRBV7-3 and TRBJ2-2): GAGVSQTPSNKVTEKGKYVELRCDPISGHTALYWYRQSLGQGPEFLIYFQGTGAADDSGLPNDRFFAVRPEGSVSTLKIQRTERGDSAVYLCASSFQLGAGNTGELFFGEGSRLTVL.

The rearrangement links TRBV4-1 to TRBJ2-1; 7 bases line up with TRBD1. Trimming took 2 bases from V and 15 from J; bases not matched to a gene: 7. The CDR3 loop spans 12 amino acids. Germline-derived CDR1 and CDR2 are MGHRA and YSYEKL. DNA for the CDR3: TGCGCCAGCAGCCAACCGAGGGGGCATCTGTTCTTC. Residues: CASSQPRGHLFF.

The chain combines TRBV7-8 with TRBJ2-1, with D possibly called TRBD1 or TRBD2 (5 bases each). The CDR3 runs 15 residues. Germline V gene lookup returns CDR1 SGHVS and CDR2 FQNEAQ. Trimming removed 4 bases from V and 0 bases from J, with 10 bases in between. CDR3 protein: CASSSGAGSYNEQFF. Here the CDR3 DNA reads TGTGCCAGCAGCTCCGGGGCCGGCTCCTACAATGAGCAGTTCTTC.

The chain combines TRBV19 with TRBJ2-1; perhaps TRBD2 as D (5 bases). This CDR3 contains 14 residues. The germline CDR1 and CDR2 sequences are LNHDA and SQIVND (reference sequence). V lost 6 bases and J 2 bases, leaving 11 bases between the germline ends. This CDR3 is CASRASSTYNEQFF. As DNA, the CDR3 is TGTGCCAGTAGGGCTAGCTCTACCTACAATGAGCAGTTCTTC.

CDR3 region: CASSIGLGVYEQYF. Here the CDR3 DNA reads TGTGCCAGTAGTATTGGACTAGGGGTCTACGAGCAGTACTTC. The chain links TRBV19 to TRBJ2-7, with 7 bases lining up with TRBD2. This CDR3 has 14 residues. J lost 3 bases, V lost 3 bases, and 5 bases had no gene match. Germline V gene sequence: CDR1 LNHDA, CDR2 SQIVND (reference sequence).

This clonotype was detected a few times. The chain employs TRBV7-2 and TRBJ2-7, with D unclear. V lost 5 bases and J lost 3, with 11 bases in between. CDR1 and CDR2 (germline): SGHTA, FQGNSA. This CDR3 is 13 amino acids long. This CDR3 reads CASSPPMVYEQYF. In nucleotides, the CDR3 is TGTGCCAGCAGCCCCCCCATGGTCTACGAGCAGTACTTC.

In this sample, this clonotype turned up many times. The J gene is TRBJ2-1, the V gene TRBV2, with a possible D match to TRBD2 (6 bases). CDR1 is SNHLY and CDR2 is FYNNEI in the germline V gene. There are 15 residues in the CDR3. V lost 6 bases, J lost 8 bases, and 20 bases lay in between. The CDR3 DNA reads as TGTGCCAGCAGGATGGGGGGAGTCTTCGGCGATGAGCAGTTCTTC. Translating gives CASRMGGVFGDEQFF.

This clonotype occurred a few times. V gene TRBV5-1 combines with J gene TRBJ2-3; the D is unclear. V was shortened by 0 bases and J by 3 bases, with 14 bases between the two germline ends. Germline V gives CDR1 SGHRS, CDR2 YFSETQ. This CDR3 is built from 16 residues. CDR3 in DNA: TGCGCCAGCAGCTTGGCCCCGCCTCGAAGTACAGATACGCAGTATTTT. Encoded protein: CASSLAPPRSTDTQYF.

This chain joins TRBV7-9 and TRBJ2-1; no reliable D call. The CDR3 is 14 amino acids. V was clipped by 5 bases and J by 8 bases, with 16 bases between them. Per germline, CDR1 SEHNR and CDR2 FQNEAQ (reference sequence). The CDR3 sequence is CASSPRREAHEQFF. CDR3 nucleotides: TGTGCCAGCAGCCCAAGACGAGAGGCCCATGAGCAGTTCTTC.

The chain uses TRBV19 and TRBJ1-4; a weak D match, TRBD1 (5 bases). The CDR3 is 16 amino acids. With 3 bases removed from V and 3 bases from J, the gap between germline ends came to 14 bases. Germline V gene lookup returns CDR1 LNHDA and CDR2 SQIVND (reference sequence). The CDR3 protein is CASSMAWGRANEKLFF. The CDR3, as DNA: TGTGCCAGTAGTATGGCCTGGGGGAGGGCTAATGAAAAACTGTTTTTT. The complete variable domain, with remaining parts taken from reference TRBV19 and TRBJ1-4, reads DGGITQSPKYLFRKEGQNVTLSCEQNLNHDAMYWYRQDPGQGLRLIYYSQIVNDFQKGDIAEGYSVSREKKESFPLTVTSAQKNPTAFYLCASSMAWGRANEKLFFGSGTQLSVL.

CDR3 in amino acids: CASSVSSGRLSGANVLTF. The DNA of the CDR3 is TGTGCCAGCAGTGTCTCTAGCGGCCGATTGTCTGGGGCCAACGTCCTGACTTTC. This rearrangement joins TRBV28 to TRBJ2-6; 7 positions agree with TRBD2. V lost 5 bases, J lost 1 base, and 11 bases stayed unmatched. The CDR3 spans 18 residues. Germline V gives CDR1 MDHEN, CDR2 SYDVKM.

This clonotype showed up many times. The CDR3: CASSHISGELFF. DNA for the CDR3: TGTGCCAGCAGCCACATTAGCGGGGAGCTGTTTTTT. The V call is TRBV7-9, the J call TRBJ2-2; D not resolved. The CDR3 runs 12 residues. Trimming took 5 bases from V and 7 from J, leaving 8 bases between them. In germline, CDR1 is SEHNR, CDR2 FQNEAQ (reference sequence).

This clonotype has at least ten counts. The chain employs TRBV7-2 and TRBJ1-5; D ambiguous. Trimming stripped 5 bases from V and 5 bases from J, with 10 bases between. The CDR3 has 13 amino acids. Germline V gives CDR1 SGHTA, CDR2 FQGNSA. The CDR3 bases are TGTGCCAGCAGCCTAAGTTCCGATCAGCCCCAGCATTTT. Its translation: CASSLSSDQPQHF.

Only one count was recorded for this clonotype. The CDR3 region has the DNA TGTGCCACCAGCAGAGATAAGGGACGATCGGCACCAGATACGCAGTATTTT. It is translated as CATSRDKGRSAPDTQYF. The chain joins TRBV15 to TRBJ2-3; D is perhaps TRBD1 or TRBD2 (5 bases each). The CDR3 loop spans 17 amino acids. V was cut by 0 bases and J by 4 bases, with 17 bases left in between. Per the germline V gene, CDR1 is LNHNV and CDR2 is YYDKDF (reference sequence).

There are a few counts of this clonotype. J is TRBJ1-3 and V is TRBV9; a possible D gene is TRBD1 (6 bases). Trimming removed 0 bases from V and 3 bases from J, with 10 bases in between. CDR1 and CDR2 (germline): SGDLS, YYNGEE. This CDR3 is built from 15 residues. This CDR3 reads CASSVAGGNGNTIYF. In DNA, the CDR3 is TGTGCCAGCAGCGTAGCCGGGGGCAATGGAAACACCATATATTTT.

This rearrangement joins TRBV28 to TRBJ1-1, with 7 bases aligning to TRBD1. Germline CDR1 MDHEN, CDR2 SYDVKM. The CDR3 is made up of 15 amino acids. V lost 1 base to trimming and J lost 10 bases; unmatched junction nucleotides: 12. CDR3 in DNA: TGTGCCAGCAGTTTATCGGTTTATGCAGGGGGGGGAGCTTTCTTT. Encoded protein: CASSLSVYAGGGAFF.

The chain carries TRBV12-3 or TRBV12-4 and TRBJ2-3; D gene ambiguous. The CDR3 contains 12 residues. V gave up 6 bases and J gave up 6 bases, with 10 bases separating them. The CDR3 nucleotides are TGTGCCAGCAGGCTGTCCCAGGATACGCAGTATTTT. Amino acid sequence: CASRLSQDTQYF.